The present entry profiles one TCR beta chain with its context. No antigen is known for it. The naive CD8 subset, CD45RO-negative cells positively selected for CCR7, excluded terminally differentiated effector memory CD45RA+ cells. The method was immunoSEQ multiplex PCR; TCRdb's version includes in-frame clones alone and lacks a portion of them. The data show hundreds of thousands of clones, over 95% seen once. The sample belongs to a study of shared clonotypes between healthy human individuals. Turning to the study itself: Researchers drew samples from two women and a few men aged 18 to 49. The study's findings and limits: Limited genetic and exposure-history diversity came from having few donors. Larger estimated richness was generally seen in naive subsets than in memory subsets. Non-shared clonotypes were found to have lower generation probabilities than the clonotypes that were shared by all four of the sorted-subset donors.

CDR1 is MNHEY, CDR2 SMNVEV, per germline (reference sequence). This CDR3 contains 15 residues. V was clipped by 5 bases and J by 3 bases; unmatched bases: 10. The gene calls are TRBV27 and TRBJ2-7; 7 bases fit TRBD2. The sample comprised naive CD8+ T cells sorted from blood. The receptor was derived from a woman in her 30s in good health. The CDR3 coding sequence is TGTGCCAGCAGTCCGGGGCCGGGACTAAGCTACGAGCAGTACTTC. This encodes CASSPGPGLSYEQYF.